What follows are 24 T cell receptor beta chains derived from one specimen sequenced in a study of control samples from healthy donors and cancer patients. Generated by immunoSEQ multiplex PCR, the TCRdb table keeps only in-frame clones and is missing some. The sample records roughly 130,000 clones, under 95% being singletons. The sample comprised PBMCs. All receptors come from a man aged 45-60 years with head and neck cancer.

The DNA of the CDR3 is TGTGCCAGCAGCGAGAACAGGAACTATGGCTACACCTTC. Amino acid sequence: CASSENRNYGYTF. This chain joins TRBV7-9 and TRBJ1-2, with a weak D call TRBD1 (5 bases). This CDR3 has 13 amino acids. V lost 5 bases and J 2 bases, leaving 9 bases between the germline ends. CDR1 and CDR2 (germline): SEHNR, FQNEAQ (reference sequence).

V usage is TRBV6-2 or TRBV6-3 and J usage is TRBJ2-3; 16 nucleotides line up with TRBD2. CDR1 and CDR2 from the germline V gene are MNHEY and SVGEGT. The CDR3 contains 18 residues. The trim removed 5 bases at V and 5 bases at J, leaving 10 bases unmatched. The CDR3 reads CASSPGTSGGARRDTQYF. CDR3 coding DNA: TGTGCCAGCAGTCCCGGGACTAGCGGGGGGGCCCGGAGAGATACGCAGTATTTT.

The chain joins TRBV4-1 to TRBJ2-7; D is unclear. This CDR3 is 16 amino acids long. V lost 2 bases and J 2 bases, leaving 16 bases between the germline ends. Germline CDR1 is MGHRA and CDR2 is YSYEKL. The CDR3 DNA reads TGCGCCAGCAGCCAACTAACAGAGTTCGGAACCTACGAGCAGTACTTC. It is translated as CASSQLTEFGTYEQYF.

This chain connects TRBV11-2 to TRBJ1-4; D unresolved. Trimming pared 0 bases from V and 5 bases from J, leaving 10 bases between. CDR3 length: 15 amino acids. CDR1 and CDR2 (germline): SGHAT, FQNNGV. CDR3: CASSLEYSRNEKLFF. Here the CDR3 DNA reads TGTGCCAGCAGCTTAGAATATTCGAGAAATGAAAAACTGTTTTTT.

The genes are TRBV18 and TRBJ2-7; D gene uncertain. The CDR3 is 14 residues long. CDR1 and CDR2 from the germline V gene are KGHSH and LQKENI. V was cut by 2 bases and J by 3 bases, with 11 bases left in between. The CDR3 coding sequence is TGTGCCAGCTCACCAGCAGGTTTGGACTACGAGCAGTACTTC. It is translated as CASSPAGLDYEQYF.

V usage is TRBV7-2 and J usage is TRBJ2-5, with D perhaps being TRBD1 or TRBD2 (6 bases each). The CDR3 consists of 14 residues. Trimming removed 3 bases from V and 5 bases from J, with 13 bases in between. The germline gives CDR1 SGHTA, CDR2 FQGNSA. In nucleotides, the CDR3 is TGTGCCAGCAGCTTGTGGGGGGCCAGGGAGACCCAGTACTTC. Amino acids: CASSLWGARETQYF.

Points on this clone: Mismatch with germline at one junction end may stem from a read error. The CDR3 spells CASSKEVPGANVLTF. In nucleotides, the CDR3 is TGTGCCAGTAGTAAGGAGGTGCCTGGAGCCAACGTCCTGACTTTC. The rearrangement links TRBV19 to TRBJ2-6; TRBD2 might be the D (5 bases). The CDR3 is 15 amino acids. The V gene's germline CDR1 is LNHDA and CDR2 SQIVND (reference sequence).

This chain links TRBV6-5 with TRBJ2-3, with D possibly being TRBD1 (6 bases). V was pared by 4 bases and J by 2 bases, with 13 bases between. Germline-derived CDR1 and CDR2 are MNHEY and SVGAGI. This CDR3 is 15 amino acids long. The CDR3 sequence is CASSFLQGNTDTQYF. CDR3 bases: TGTGCCAGCAGTTTCCTACAGGGAAACACAGATACGCAGTATTTT.

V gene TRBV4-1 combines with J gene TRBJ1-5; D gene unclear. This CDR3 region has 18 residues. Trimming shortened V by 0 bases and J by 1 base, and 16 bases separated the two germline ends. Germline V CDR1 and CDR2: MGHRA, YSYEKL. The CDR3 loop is CASSQDDLSGYSNQPQHF. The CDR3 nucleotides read TGCGCCAGCAGCCAAGATGATCTATCGGGGTACAGCAATCAGCCCCAGCATTTT.

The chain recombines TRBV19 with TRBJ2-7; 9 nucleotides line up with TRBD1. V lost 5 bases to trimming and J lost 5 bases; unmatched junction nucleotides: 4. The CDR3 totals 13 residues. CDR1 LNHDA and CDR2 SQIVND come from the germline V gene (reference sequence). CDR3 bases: TGTGCCAGTAGTCCGCGGACAGGGGACGAGCAGTACTTC. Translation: CASSPRTGDEQYF.

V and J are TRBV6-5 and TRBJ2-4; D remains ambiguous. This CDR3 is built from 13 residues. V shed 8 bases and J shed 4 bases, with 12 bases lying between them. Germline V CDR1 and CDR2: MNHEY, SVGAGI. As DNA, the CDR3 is TGTGCCAGCTTTCCTCCCGGGAAAAACATTCAGTACTTC. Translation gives CASFPPGKNIQYF.

The CDR3 DNA follows: TGTGCCAGCAGCGTAGCGGCACTAGCGGGGGAAGAGCAGTACTTC. Its translation: CASSVAALAGEEQYF. The chain employs TRBV9 and TRBJ2-7, with 11 bases aligning to TRBD2. This CDR3 contains 15 residues. V shed 0 bases and J 7 bases; nucleotides not matched to a gene: 6. Germline V gene lookup returns CDR1 SGDLS and CDR2 YYNGEE.

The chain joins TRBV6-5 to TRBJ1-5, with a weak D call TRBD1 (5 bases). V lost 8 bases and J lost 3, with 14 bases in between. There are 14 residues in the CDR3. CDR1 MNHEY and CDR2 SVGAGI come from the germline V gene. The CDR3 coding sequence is TGTGCCAGCGTGAGGGGCGGATTCAATCAGCCCCAGCATTTT. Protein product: CASVRGGFNQPQHF.

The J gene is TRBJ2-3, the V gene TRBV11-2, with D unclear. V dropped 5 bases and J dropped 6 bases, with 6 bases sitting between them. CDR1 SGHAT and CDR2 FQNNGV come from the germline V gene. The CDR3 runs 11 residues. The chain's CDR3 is CASSVGDTQYF. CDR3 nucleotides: TGTGCCAGCAGCGTGGGTGATACGCAGTATTTT.

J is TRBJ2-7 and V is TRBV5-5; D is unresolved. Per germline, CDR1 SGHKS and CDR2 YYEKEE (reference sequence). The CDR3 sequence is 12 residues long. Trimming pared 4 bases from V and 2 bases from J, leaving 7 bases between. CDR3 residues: CASSKDAYEQYF. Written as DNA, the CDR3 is TGTGCCAGCAGCAAGGACGCCTACGAGCAGTACTTC.

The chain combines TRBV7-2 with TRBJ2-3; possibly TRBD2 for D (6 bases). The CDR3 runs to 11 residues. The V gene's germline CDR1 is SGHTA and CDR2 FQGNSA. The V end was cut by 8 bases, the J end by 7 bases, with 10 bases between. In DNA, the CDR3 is TGTGCCAGCCTCCGGGACTATACGCAGTATTTT. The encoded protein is CASLRDYTQYF.

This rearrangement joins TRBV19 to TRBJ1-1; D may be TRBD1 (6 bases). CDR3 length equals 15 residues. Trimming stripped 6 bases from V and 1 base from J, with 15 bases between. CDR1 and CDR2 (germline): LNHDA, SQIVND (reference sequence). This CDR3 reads CASSSPGTPNTEAFF. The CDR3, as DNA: TGTGCCAGTAGCTCACCCGGGACACCGAACACTGAAGCTTTCTTT.

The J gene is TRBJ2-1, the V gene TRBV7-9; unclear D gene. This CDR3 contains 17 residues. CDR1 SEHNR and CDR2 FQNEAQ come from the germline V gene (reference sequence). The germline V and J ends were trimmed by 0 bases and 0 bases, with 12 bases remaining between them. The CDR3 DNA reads TGTGCCAGCAGCTTAGCCCGGATTGCAGGCTCCTACAATGAGCAGTTCTTC. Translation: CASSLARIAGSYNEQFF.

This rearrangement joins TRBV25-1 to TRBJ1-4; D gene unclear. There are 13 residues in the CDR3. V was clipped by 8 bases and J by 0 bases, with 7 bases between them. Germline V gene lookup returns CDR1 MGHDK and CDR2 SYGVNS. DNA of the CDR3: TGTGCCAGCGGAGCTGCAACTAATGAAAAACTGTTTTTT. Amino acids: CASGAATNEKLFF.

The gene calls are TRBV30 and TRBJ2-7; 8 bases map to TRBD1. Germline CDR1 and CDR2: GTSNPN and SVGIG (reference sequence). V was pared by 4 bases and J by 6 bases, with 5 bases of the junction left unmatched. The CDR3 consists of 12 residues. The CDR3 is CAWTSGGGEQYF. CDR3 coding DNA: TGTGCCTGGACCTCAGGGGGCGGCGAGCAGTACTTC.

The CDR3 DNA is TGTGCCAGCAGCTTAATGCGCGGGGGGGGGTCAGATACGCAGTATTTT. Protein product: CASSLMRGGGSDTQYF. V usage is TRBV7-8 and J usage is TRBJ2-3; 9 positions agree with TRBD2. The CDR3 is 16 amino acids. Trimming cost V 2 bases and J 4 bases; bases outside gene matches: 7. CDR1 and CDR2 from the germline V gene are SGHVS and FQNEAQ.

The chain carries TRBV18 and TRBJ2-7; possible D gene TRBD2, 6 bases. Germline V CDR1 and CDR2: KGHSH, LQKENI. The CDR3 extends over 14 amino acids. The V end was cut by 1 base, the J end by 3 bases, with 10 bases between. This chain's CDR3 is CASSPRSEGYEQYF. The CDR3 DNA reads TGTGCCAGCTCACCACGGTCGGAGGGCTACGAGCAGTACTTC.

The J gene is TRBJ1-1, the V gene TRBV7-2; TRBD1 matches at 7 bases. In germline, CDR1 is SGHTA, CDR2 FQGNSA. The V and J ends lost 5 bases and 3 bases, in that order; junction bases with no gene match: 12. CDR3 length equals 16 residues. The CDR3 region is CASSLDREAVDTEAFF. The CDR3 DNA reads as TGTGCCAGCAGCCTTGACAGGGAGGCTGTGGACACTGAAGCTTTCTTT. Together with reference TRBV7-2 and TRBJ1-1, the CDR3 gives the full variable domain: GAGVSQSPSNKVTEKGKDVELRCDPISGHTALYWYRQSLGQGLEFLIYFQGNSAPDKSGLPSDRFSAERTGGSVSTLTIQRTQQEDSAVYLCASSLDREAVDTEAFFGQGTRLTVV.

The CDR3 DNA reads as TGCAGCGCTGGGTTGGACGGAAACTATGGCTACACCTTC. The encoded protein is CSAGLDGNYGYTF. The V call is TRBV29-1, the J call TRBJ1-2; no clear D gene. The CDR3 is 13 amino acids. Trimming left V 7 bases short and J 2 bases short, with 14 bases between. The germline CDR1 and CDR2 sequences are SQVTM and ANQGSEA. The complete variable domain, with remaining parts taken from reference TRBV29-1 and TRBJ1-2, reads SAVISQKPSRDICQRGTSLTIQCQVDSQVTMMFWYRQQPGQSLTLIATANQGSEATYESGFVIDKFPISRPNLTFSTLTVSNMSPEDSSIYLCSAGLDGNYGYTFGSGTRLTVV.